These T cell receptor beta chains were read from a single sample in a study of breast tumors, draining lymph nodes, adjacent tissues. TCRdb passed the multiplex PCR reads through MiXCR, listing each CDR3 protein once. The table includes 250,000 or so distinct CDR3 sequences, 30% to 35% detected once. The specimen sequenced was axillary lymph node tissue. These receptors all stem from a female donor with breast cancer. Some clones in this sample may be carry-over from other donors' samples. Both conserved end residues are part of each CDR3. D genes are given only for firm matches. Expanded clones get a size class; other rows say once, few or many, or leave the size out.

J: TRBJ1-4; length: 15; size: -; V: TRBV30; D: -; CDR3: CAWSFPGGLVEKLFF; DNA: TGTGCCTGGAGTTTCCCTGGGGGGCTAGTTGAAAAACTGTTTTTT
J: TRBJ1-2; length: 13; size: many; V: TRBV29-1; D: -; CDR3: CSVGHTGTASYTF; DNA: TGCAGCGTTGGGCATACAGGGACGGCAAGCTACACCTTC
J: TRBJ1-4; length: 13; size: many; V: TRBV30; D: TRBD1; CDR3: CAWRTGLNEKLFF; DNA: TGTGCCTGGCGGACAGGACTTAATGAAAAACTGTTTTTT
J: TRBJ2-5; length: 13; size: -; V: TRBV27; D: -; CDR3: CASSNLDQETQCF; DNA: TGTGCCAGCAGCAACCTCGACCAAGAGACCCAGTGCTTC
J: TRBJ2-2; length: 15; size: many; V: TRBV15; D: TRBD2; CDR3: CATSTGTSASGELFF; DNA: TGTGCCACCAGTACCGGGACTAGCGCTTCCGGGGAGCTGTTTTTT
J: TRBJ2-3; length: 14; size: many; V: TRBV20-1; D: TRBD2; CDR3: CSARDGAGVDTQYF; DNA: TGCAGTGCAAGGGACGGGGCGGGAGTGGATACGCAGTATTTT
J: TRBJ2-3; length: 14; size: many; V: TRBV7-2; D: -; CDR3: CASSFKDSTDTQYF; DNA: TGTGCCAGCAGCTTCAAGGACTCCACAGATACGCAGTATTTT
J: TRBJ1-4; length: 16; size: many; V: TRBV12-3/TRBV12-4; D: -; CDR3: CASSSPRGRVGEKLFF; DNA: TGTGCCAGCAGTTCGCCGCGAGGCAGGGTAGGGGAAAAACTGTTTTTT
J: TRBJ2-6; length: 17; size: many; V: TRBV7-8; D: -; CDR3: CASSLAPISSGANVLTF; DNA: TGTGCCAGCAGCTTAGCTCCGATAAGCTCTGGGGCCAACGTCCTGACTTTC
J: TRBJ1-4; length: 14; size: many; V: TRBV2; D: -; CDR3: CASISDTTNEKLFF; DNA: TGTGCCAGCATCAGCGATACAACTAATGAAAAACTGTTTTTT
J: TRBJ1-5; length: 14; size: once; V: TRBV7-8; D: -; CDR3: CASSRVREGQPQHF; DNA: TGTGCCAGCAGCCGTGTCAGGGAGGGTCAGCCCCAGCATTTT
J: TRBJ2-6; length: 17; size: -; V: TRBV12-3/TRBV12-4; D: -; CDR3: CASSFRRGDQGANVLTF; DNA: TGTGCCAGCAGTTTCCGCCGAGGAGATCAGGGGGCCAACGTCCTGACTTTC
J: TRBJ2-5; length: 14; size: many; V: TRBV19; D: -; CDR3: CASSKQVLQETQYF; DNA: TGTGCCAGTAGTAAACAGGTTCTCCAAGAGACCCAGTACTTC
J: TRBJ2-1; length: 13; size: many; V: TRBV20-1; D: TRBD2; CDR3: CSARGSTSHEQFF; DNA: TGCAGTGCTAGAGGGTCGACTAGCCATGAGCAGTTCTTC
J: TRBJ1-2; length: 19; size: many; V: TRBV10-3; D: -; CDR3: CAISESYGAGWGTGDGYTF; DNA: TGTGCCATCAGTGAGTCTTACGGGGCAGGGTGGGGGACTGGAGATGGCTACACCTTC
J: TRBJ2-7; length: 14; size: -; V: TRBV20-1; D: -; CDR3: CSASPGTLSYEQYF; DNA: TGCAGTGCGAGCCCCGGGACACTTTCCTACGAGCAGTACTTC
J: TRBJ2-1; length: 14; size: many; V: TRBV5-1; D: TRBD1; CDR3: CASSGTGENNEQFF; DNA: TGCGCCAGCAGCGGGACAGGGGAAAACAATGAGCAGTTCTTC
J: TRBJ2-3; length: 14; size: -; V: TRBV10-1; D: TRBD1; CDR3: CASSGTGGPDTQYF; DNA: TGCGCCAGCTCAGGCACAGGGGGCCCAGATACGCAGTATTTT
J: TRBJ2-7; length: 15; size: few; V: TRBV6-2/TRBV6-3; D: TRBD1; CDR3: CASSYRTGRSYEQYF; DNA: TGTGCCAGCAGTTATCGGACAGGACGCTCCTACGAGCAGTACTTC
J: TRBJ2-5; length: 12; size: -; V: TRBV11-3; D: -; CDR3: CTSSVWIGTQYF; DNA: TGCACCAGCAGCGTTTGGATAGGGACCCAGTACTTC
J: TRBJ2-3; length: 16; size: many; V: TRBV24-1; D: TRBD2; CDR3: CATSELAGEVTDTQYF; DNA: TGTGCCACCAGTGAACTAGCGGGAGAGGTAACAGATACGCAGTATTTT
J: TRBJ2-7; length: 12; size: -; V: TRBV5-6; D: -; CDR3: CASSSEYSEQYF; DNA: TGTGCCAGCAGCTCGGAGTACTCCGAGCAGTACTTC
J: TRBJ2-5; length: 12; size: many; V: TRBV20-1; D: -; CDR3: CSGGRGFGTQYF; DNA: TGCAGTGGTGGCAGGGGCTTTGGGACCCAGTACTTC
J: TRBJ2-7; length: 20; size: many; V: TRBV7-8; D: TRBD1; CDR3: CASRPVRGGQGFRRNYEQYF; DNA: TGTGCCAGCAGACCGGTCCGAGGGGGACAGGGGTTCCGCAGGAACTACGAGCAGTACTTC
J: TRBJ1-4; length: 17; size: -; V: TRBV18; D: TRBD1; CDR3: CASSPRGQGAANWKLFF; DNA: TGTGCCAGCTCACCAAGGGGACAGGGGGCCGCTAATTGGAAACTGTTTTTT
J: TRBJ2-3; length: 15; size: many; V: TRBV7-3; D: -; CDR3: CASSLTSSTADTQYF; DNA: TGTGCCAGCAGCTTAACCAGTAGCACGGCAGATACGCAGTATTTT
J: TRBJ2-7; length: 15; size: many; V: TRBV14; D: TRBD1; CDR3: CASSPQGASSYEQYF; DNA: TGTGCCAGCAGCCCTCAGGGGGCGAGCTCCTACGAGCAGTACTTC
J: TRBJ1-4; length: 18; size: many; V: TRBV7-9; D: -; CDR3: CASSLARTPVTANEKLFF; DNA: TGTGCCAGCAGCTTAGCCAGGACTCCGGTCACAGCTAATGAAAAACTGTTTTTT
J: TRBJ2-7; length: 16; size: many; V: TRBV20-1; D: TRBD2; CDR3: CSAPPGSSGRAYEQYF; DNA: TGCAGTGCACCGCCGGGGTCTAGCGGGAGGGCCTACGAGCAGTACTTC
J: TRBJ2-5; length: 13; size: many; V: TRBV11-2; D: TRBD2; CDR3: CASGRGGPETQYF; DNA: TGTGCCAGCGGGCGGGGGGGGCCGGAGACCCAGTACTTC
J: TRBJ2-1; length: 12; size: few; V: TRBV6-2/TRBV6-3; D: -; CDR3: CASLGSVGPLFF; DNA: TGTGCCAGCCTGGGGTCCGTGGGGCCCCTGTTCTTC
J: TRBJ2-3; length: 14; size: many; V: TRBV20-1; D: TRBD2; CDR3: CSARDQSGRDTQYF; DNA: TGCAGTGCTAGAGATCAAAGCGGGAGGGATACGCAGTATTTT
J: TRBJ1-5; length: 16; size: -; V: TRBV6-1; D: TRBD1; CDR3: CASSPGTALRDQPQHF; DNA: TGTGCCAGCAGCCCCGGGACAGCTCTGAGAGATCAGCCCCAGCATTTT
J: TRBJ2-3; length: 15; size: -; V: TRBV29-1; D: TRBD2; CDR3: CSVGDRRLALNTQYF; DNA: TGCAGTGTTGGAGATCGGCGACTAGCATTAAATACGCAGTATTTT
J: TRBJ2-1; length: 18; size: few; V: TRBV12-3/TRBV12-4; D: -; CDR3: CASKGQRDTSSSYNEQFF; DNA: TGTGCCAGCAAGGGCCAGCGGGACACCTCGAGCTCCTACAATGAGCAGTTCTTC
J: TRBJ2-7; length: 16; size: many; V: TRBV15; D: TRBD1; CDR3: CATSRDGQGGLYEQYF; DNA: TGTGCCACCAGCAGAGACGGACAGGGGGGTCTATACGAGCAGTACTTC
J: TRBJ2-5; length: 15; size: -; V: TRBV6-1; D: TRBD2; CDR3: CASSETAGGGETRYF; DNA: TGTGCCAGCAGTGAAACGGCGGGAGGAGGGGAGACCCGGTACTTC
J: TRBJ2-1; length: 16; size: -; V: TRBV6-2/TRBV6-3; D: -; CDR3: CASSSTTGLGRNEQFF; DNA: TGTGCCAGCAGTTCGACGACAGGTCTGGGGCGGAATGAGCAGTTCTTC
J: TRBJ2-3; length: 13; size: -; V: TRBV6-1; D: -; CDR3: CASSDTGAGTQYF; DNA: TGTGCCAGCAGTGACACGGGGGCAGGTACGCAGTATTTT
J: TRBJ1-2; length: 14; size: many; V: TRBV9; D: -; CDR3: CASSVQGRDYGYTF; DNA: TGTGCCAGCAGCGTACAGGGTCGGGATTATGGCTACACCTTC
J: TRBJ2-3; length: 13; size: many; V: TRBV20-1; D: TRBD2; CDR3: CSARDSGRATQYF; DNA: TGCAGTGCTAGAGATAGCGGGAGGGCTACGCAGTATTTT
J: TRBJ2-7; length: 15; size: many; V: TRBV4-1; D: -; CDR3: CASSHGLAPSYEQYF; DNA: TGCGCCAGCAGCCACGGCCTAGCCCCATCCTACGAGCAGTACTTC
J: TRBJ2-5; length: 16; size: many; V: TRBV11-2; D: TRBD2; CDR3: CASSLVPSGIGETQYF; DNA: TGTGCCAGCAGCTTAGTTCCTAGCGGGATCGGAGAGACCCAGTACTTC
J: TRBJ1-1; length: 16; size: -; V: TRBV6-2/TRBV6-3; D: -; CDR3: CASTLISLQGSTEAFF; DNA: TGTGCCAGCACCTTAATATCTCTCCAGGGCTCAACTGAAGCTTTCTTT
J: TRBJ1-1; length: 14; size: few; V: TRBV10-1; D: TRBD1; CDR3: CASSRDRSDTEAFF; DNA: TGCGCCAGCAGTAGGGACAGGTCGGACACTGAAGCTTTCTTT
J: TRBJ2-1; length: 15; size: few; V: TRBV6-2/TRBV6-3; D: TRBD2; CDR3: CASSLLGLVYNEQFF; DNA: TGTGCCAGCAGTCTCCTTGGACTAGTCTACAATGAGCAGTTCTTC
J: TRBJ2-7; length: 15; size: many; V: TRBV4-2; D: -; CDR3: CASSQDLAGSREQYF; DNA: TGTGCCAGCAGCCAAGACTTGGCAGGGAGCCGCGAGCAGTACTTC
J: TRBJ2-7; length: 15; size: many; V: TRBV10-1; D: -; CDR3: CASSEGGGSSYEQYF; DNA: TGCGCCAGCAGTGAAGGCGGTGGAAGCTCCTACGAGCAGTACTTC
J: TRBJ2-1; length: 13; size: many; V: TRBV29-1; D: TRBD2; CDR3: CSAWTSGDNEQFF; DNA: TGCAGCGCCTGGACTAGCGGGGACAATGAGCAGTTCTTC
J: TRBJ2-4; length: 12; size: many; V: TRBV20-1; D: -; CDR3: CSPSTGRYIQYF; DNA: TGCAGTCCTTCGACAGGGAGGTACATTCAGTACTTC
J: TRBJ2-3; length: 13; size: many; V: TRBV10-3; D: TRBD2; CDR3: CAITSGRADTQYF; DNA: TGTGCCATCACTAGCGGGAGGGCAGATACGCAGTATTTT
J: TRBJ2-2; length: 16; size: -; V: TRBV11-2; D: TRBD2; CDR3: CASSAAAGGNTGELFF; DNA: TGTGCCAGCAGCGCGGCGGCGGGAGGGAACACCGGGGAGCTGTTTTTT
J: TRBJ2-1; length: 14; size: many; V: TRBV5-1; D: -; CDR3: CASSLEGIGYEQFF; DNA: TGCGCCAGCAGCTTGGAGGGTATCGGGTATGAGCAGTTCTTC
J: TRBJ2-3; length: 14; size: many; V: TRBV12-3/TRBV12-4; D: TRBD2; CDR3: CASSLRLAGDTQYF; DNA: TGTGCCAGCAGTTTAAGGCTAGCGGGAGATACGCAGTATTTT